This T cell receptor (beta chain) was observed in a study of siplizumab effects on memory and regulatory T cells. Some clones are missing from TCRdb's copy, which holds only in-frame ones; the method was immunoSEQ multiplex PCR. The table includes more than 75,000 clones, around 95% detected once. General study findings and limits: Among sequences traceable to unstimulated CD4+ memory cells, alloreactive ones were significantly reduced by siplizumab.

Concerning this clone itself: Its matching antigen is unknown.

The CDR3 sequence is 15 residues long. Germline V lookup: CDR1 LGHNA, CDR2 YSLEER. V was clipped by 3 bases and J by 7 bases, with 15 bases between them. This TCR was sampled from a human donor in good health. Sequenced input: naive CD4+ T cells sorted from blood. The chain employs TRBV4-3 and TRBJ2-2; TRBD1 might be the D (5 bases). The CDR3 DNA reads TGCGCCAGCAGCCAGGAAGTGGGGCCGAGCGGGGAGCTGTTTTTT. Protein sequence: CASSQEVGPSGELFF.